This entry is about one TCR beta chain. As originally analysed: Estimation of nucleated cell counts was performed using reference gene primer amplification. Measured with immunoSEQ multiplex PCR; TCRdb has only the in-frame clones, and not every one. Clonal size and the V and J genes are those of that table, whereas D and trimming came from the DNA. Here the sample spans some 76,000 clones, approximately 80% being singletons. These data belong to a study of blood T cell repertoires in COVID-19. The overall study: The United States, Italy and Spain provided the acute and convalescent COVID-19 samples.

Seattle's enrolled individuals joined amid active infection and were then monitored longitudinally. The material sequenced was peripheral blood. This clonotype originated in a middle-aged man with COVID-19, enrolled during active disease.

Here the CDR3 DNA reads TGTGCCAGCAGAAGGACAGGTGGTAATGAGCAGTTCTTC. This sequence encodes CASRRTGGNEQFF. V and J are TRBV27 and TRBJ2-1; 7 positions match TRBD1. V was clipped by 6 bases and J by 7 bases; unmatched bases: 6. This CDR3 is 13 amino acids long. Germline assignment: CDR1 MNHEY and CDR2 SMNVEV (reference sequence).